This entry lists 28 T cell receptor beta chains sequenced from one sample in a study of shared clonotypes between healthy human individuals. Here immunoSEQ multiplex PCR was the method, and the copy in TCRdb shows in-frame clones only, minus some. The table shows 450,000 or so clones, with around 77% occurring only once. Sequenced sample: PBMCs. Receptors originate from a woman aged 40-49 years in good health. Some clones in this sample may be carry-over from other donors' samples.

Concerning this clone itself: A far larger clone is just one base off, so this is likely a read error. The gene calls are TRBV6-1 and TRBJ1-5; 7 positions match TRBD1. V was clipped by 5 bases and J by 7 bases; unmatched bases: 5. Germline V gene lookup returns CDR1 MNHNS and CDR2 SASEGT. The CDR3 is made up of 13 amino acids. The CDR3 DNA follows: TGTGCCAGCAGTAGGGGGCCACGACAGCCCCAGCATTTT. Protein: CASSRGPRQPQHF.

This clone was seen a few times. This chain connects TRBV6-4 to TRBJ1-2; D ambiguous. The V gene lost 8 bases and the J gene lost 8 bases, with 18 bases spanning the gap. This CDR3 contains 13 residues. Germline V lookup: CDR1 MRHNA, CDR2 SNTAGT. CDR3 residues: CASRGRTPLGYTF. The DNA of the CDR3 is TGTGCCAGCCGAGGACGGACGCCTTTGGGCTACACCTTC.

The genes are TRBV28 and TRBJ2-3; TRBD2 might be the D (6 bases). Germline V lookup: CDR1 MDHEN, CDR2 SYDVKM. This CDR3 comprises 15 residues. V lost 5 bases to trimming and J lost 4 bases, with 16 bases between them. The CDR3 reads CASSPPEGLADTQYF. The CDR3 nucleotides are TGTGCCAGCAGTCCCCCGGAGGGCCTAGCAGATACGCAGTATTTT.

The chain uses TRBV6-5 and TRBJ2-2, with D possibly matching TRBD1 (5 bases). The CDR3 is 14 amino acids. Germline CDR1 is MNHEY and CDR2 is SVGAGI. The V gene lost 6 bases and the J gene lost 6 bases, with 14 bases spanning the gap. CDR3 nucleotides: TGTGCCAGCAGCCCGAAGGGGTGGTCCGGGGAGCTGTTTTTT. Its translation is CASSPKGWSGELFF.

As for this clone: This is likely an artifact of a read error, given a far larger clone one base away. The chain is built from TRBV30 and TRBJ1-2; 12 bases agree with TRBD1. The germline CDR1 and CDR2 sequences are GTSNPN and SVGIG (reference sequence). The CDR3 sequence is 16 residues long. V lost 0 bases, J lost 7 bases, and 9 bases stayed unmatched. CDR3 in DNA: TGTGCCTGGAGTGTATTTGGGACAGGGGGCGAAAGTGGCTACACCTTC. This codes for CAWSVFGTGGESGYTF.

The chain combines TRBV9 with TRBJ2-2; the D gene could be TRBD1 or TRBD2 (5 bases each). Trimming removed 4 bases from V and 1 base from J, with 14 bases in between. The length of the CDR3 is 16 residues. CDR1 and CDR2 (germline): SGDLS, YYNGEE. The CDR3 region has the DNA TGTGCCAGCAGCAAGCGGTTGGGGCAGAACACCGGGGAGCTGTTTTTT. It yields the protein CASSKRLGQNTGELFF.

This clone was detected many times. The rearrangement uses TRBV7-8 and TRBJ2-7; 8 bases map to TRBD1. CDR1 is SGHVS and CDR2 is FQNEAQ in the germline V gene. The J segment lost 5 bases and the V segment lost 3 bases, leaving 3 bases of the junction unmatched. The CDR3 loop spans 13 amino acids. CDR3 nucleotides: TGTGCCAGCAGCTTGGACAGGGTCAACGAGCAGTACTTC. Translated, it gives CASSLDRVNEQYF.

Here the CDR3 DNA reads TGTGCCAGCAGCCTCACGGGAGGGCCCCACAATGAGCAGTTCTTC. Translating gives CASSLTGGPHNEQFF. V gene TRBV4-2 combines with J gene TRBJ2-1, with 8 bases aligning to TRBD2. Trimming at V came to 4 bases and at J to 5 bases, leaving 7 bases not matched to a gene. Germline V CDR1 and CDR2: LGHNA, YNFKEQ. This CDR3 contains 15 residues.

This clone appeared a single time. This CDR3 is missing its conserved last phenylalanine or tryptophan, likely due to a read error. This chain uses TRBV30 with TRBJ1-4; TRBD1 is a possible D gene (5 bases). Germline V gene sequence: CDR1 GTSNPN, CDR2 SVGIG (reference sequence). Trimming cost V 3 bases and J 8 bases, with 19 bases left between them. The CDR3 consists of 15 residues. The CDR3 protein is CAWSVLRARGEKLFL. The CDR3 nucleotides read TGTGCCTGGAGCGTACTCAGGGCGAGGGGCGAAAAACTGTTTCTT.

Concerning this clone itself: A single base is all that separates this from a far larger clone, so a read error is likely. Given the absence of the conserved phenylalanine or tryptophan at the CDR3 end, a read error is likely. This chain uses TRBV2 with TRBJ1-5, with unresolved D. The germline gives CDR1 SNHLY, CDR2 FYNNEI. The CDR3 is made up of 13 amino acids. Deletions cut 3 bases from V and 0 bases from J, with 3 bases between. The CDR3: CASSDISNQPQHL. CDR3 coding DNA: TGTGCCAGCAGTGACATTAGCAATCAGCCCCAGCATCTT.

Of note for this clone: A far larger clone is a single base away, which makes a read error likely. The chain uses TRBV18 and TRBJ2-7; a weak D match, TRBD1 (6 bases). V lost 0 bases and J 6 bases, leaving 9 bases between the germline ends. The CDR3 contains 13 residues. Germline CDR1 and CDR2: KGHSH and LQKENI. The CDR3 DNA reads TGTGCCAGCTCACCACCGGGGGCCTTCGAGCAGTACTTC. This encodes CASSPPGAFEQYF.

The chain employs TRBV29-1 and TRBJ2-3; 8 bases are a match to TRBD2. This CDR3 has 14 amino acids. V gave up 3 bases and J gave up 2 bases; unmatched junction bases: 4. The germline gives CDR1 SQVTM, CDR2 ANQGSEA. The CDR3 DNA is TGCAGCGTTGACCTAGCGGGCAACACAGATACGCAGTATTTT. It encodes CSVDLAGNTDTQYF.

For this clone: One end of the junction varies from germline; a read error may be responsible. The CDR3 nucleotides are TGTGCCAGCAACTTAGGTGGACGGACTAGCGGGGTTGTCCAAGAGACCCAGTACTTC. As protein: CASNLGGRTSGVVQETQYF. This chain connects TRBV7-2 to TRBJ2-5; 12 nucleotides line up with TRBD2. This CDR3 spans 19 amino acids. Germline V gene lookup returns CDR1 SGHTA and CDR2 FQGNSA.

In the case of this clone: It differs at one base from a far larger clone, so likely a read error. The J gene is TRBJ1-5, the V gene TRBV6-1; D may be TRBD1 (5 bases). Germline lookup yields CDR1 MNHNS and CDR2 SASEGT. V was pared by 3 bases and J by 4 bases, with 7 bases between. CDR3 length: 13 residues. The CDR3 DNA reads TGTGCCAGCAGTGACAGGGAGAATCAGCCCCAGCATTTT. The encoded protein is CASSDRENQPQHF.

J is TRBJ2-3 and V is TRBV5-4; 9 nucleotides line up with TRBD1. CDR1 is SGHNT, CDR2 YYREEE, per germline (reference sequence). After removal of 2 bases from V and 3 bases from J, the junction contained 4 bases not matched to a gene. The CDR3 covers 15 residues. The CDR3 DNA follows: TGTGCCAGCAGCTTCCCGGGACAGGGTACAGATACGCAGTATTTT. As protein: CASSFPGQGTDTQYF.

This clone turned up a few times. This chain links TRBV30 with TRBJ2-3, with 10 positions matching TRBD2. This CDR3 region has 15 residues. Trimming at V came to 2 bases and at J to 0 bases, leaving 2 bases not matched to a gene. The germline V gene encodes CDR1 GTSNPN and CDR2 SVGIG (reference sequence). CDR3 residues: CAWSTSGASTDTQYF. As DNA, the CDR3 is TGTGCCTGGAGTACTAGCGGGGCTAGCACAGATACGCAGTATTTT.

The chain has TRBV7-6 and TRBJ2-7; 8 nucleotides match TRBD2. Germline V gene sequence: CDR1 SGHVS, CDR2 FNYEAQ. CDR3 size: 16 residues. With 1 base clipped from V and 5 bases from J, the junction kept 10 bases outside the gene matches. CDR3 in DNA: TGTGCCAGCAGCTTAGGAGGTGGAGCGGGAGTGGACGAGCAGTACTTC. The encoded protein is CASSLGGGAGVDEQYF.

This clone was picked up many times. CDR3: CASSLRGEDGYTF. The DNA of the CDR3 is TGTGCCAGCAGCTTAAGGGGGGAAGATGGCTACACCTTC. The chain has TRBV7-3 and TRBJ1-2, with TRBD1 as a possible D gene (5 bases). The CDR3 extends over 13 amino acids. Germline V gene lookup returns CDR1 SGHTA and CDR2 FQGTGA. V shed 1 base and J shed 6 bases, with 9 bases lying between them.

This clone was picked up one time. The chain has TRBV28 and TRBJ1-4; no definite D call. CDR1 and CDR2 from the germline V gene are MDHEN and SYDVKM. This CDR3 has 15 amino acids. V lost 6 bases, J lost 7 bases, and 18 bases lay in between. This CDR3 is CASRTERSGGEKLFF. In DNA form, the CDR3 reads TGTGCCAGCAGGACCGAGAGGTCCGGCGGTGAAAAACTGTTTTTT.

The chain recombines TRBV28 with TRBJ2-7; 8 nucleotides line up with TRBD1. The V gene end was trimmed by 4 bases and the J gene end by 0 bases; junction bases not matched to a gene: 11. The CDR3 covers 17 residues. Germline lookup yields CDR1 MDHEN and CDR2 SYDVKM. This CDR3 reads CASSSHRTGFSSYEQYF. DNA for the CDR3: TGTGCCAGCAGTTCACATAGGACAGGGTTTAGCTCCTACGAGCAGTACTTC.

V gene TRBV6-6 combines with J gene TRBJ2-7; D uncertain. Trimming cost V 4 bases and J 2 bases, with 6 bases left between them. Germline assignment: CDR1 MNHNY and CDR2 SVGAGI (reference sequence). The length of the CDR3 is 12 residues. CDR3 protein: CASSWGTYEQYF. CDR3 DNA: TGTGCCAGCAGTTGGGGTACCTACGAGCAGTACTTC.

The chain links TRBV11-2 to TRBJ2-3; perhaps D is TRBD1 or TRBD2 (6 bases each). This CDR3 is built from 17 residues. Germline assignment: CDR1 SGHAT and CDR2 FQNNGV. The V and J ends lost 0 bases and 6 bases respectively, with 19 bases between them. The CDR3 nucleotides are TGTGCCAGCAGCTTAGATGGGGGGCTAGGAATGTTGGATACGCAGTATTTT. Residues: CASSLDGGLGMLDTQYF.

Comments on this clone: It differs at one base from a far larger clone, so likely a read error. As DNA, the CDR3 is TGTGCCAGCAGCCCCGCGGCCGGTGAAAAACTGTTTTTT. Translation gives CASSPAAGEKLFF. This chain uses TRBV5-6 with TRBJ1-4; D is undetermined. Germline CDR1 SGHDT, CDR2 YYEEEE. The V end lost 4 bases, the J end lost 7 bases, and 11 bases lay between the germline ends. The CDR3 extends over 13 amino acids.

The chain carries TRBV15 and TRBJ2-1; TRBD2 is a possible D gene (6 bases). This CDR3 is built from 19 residues. CDR1 and CDR2 (germline): LNHNV, YYDKDF (reference sequence). Trimming cost V 0 bases and J 0 bases, with 18 bases left between them. The CDR3 reads CATSRDPTGVSISYNEQFF. The CDR3 nucleotides read TGTGCCACCAGCAGAGATCCGACGGGAGTATCGATCTCCTACAATGAGCAGTTCTTC.

As concerns this clone: Other DNA sequences within the sample encode an identical CDR3. The J gene is TRBJ1-4, the V gene TRBV9; a possible D gene is TRBD1 (5 bases). Germline CDR1 reads SGDLS; CDR2 reads YYNGEE. The CDR3 spans 14 residues. V was pared by 3 bases and J by 2 bases, with 8 bases between. CDR3 residues: CASSAGGTNEKLFF. In DNA, the CDR3 is TGTGCCAGCAGCGCGGGGGGGACTAATGAAAAACTGTTTTTT.

The rearrangement links TRBV19 to TRBJ2-7, with 10 nucleotides matching TRBD2. The CDR3 totals 14 residues. Germline values: CDR1 LNHDA, CDR2 SQIVND (reference sequence). The V segment lost 7 bases and the J segment 6 bases; nucleotides outside the gene matches: 9. CDR3: CASTTGTSAGEQYF. The CDR3 nucleotides are TGTGCCAGTACTACCGGGACTAGCGCGGGCGAGCAGTACTTC.

Regarding this clone: A read error may be the cause here, since a much bigger clone is one base away. This rearrangement joins TRBV29-1 to TRBJ2-2, with 12 bases identical to TRBD2. With 6 bases clipped from V and 7 bases from J, the junction kept 6 bases outside the gene matches. The V gene's germline CDR1 is SQVTM and CDR2 ANQGSEA. This CDR3 has 14 residues. The CDR3 DNA sequence: TGCAGCGTCGGCGGACTAGCGGGGATCGGGGAGCTGTTTTTT. Translation: CSVGGLAGIGELFF.

The genes are TRBV7-9 and TRBJ2-7, with a tentative D call TRBD1 (6 bases). The CDR3 loop spans 13 amino acids. Trimming removed 4 bases from V and 2 bases from J, with 9 bases in between. CDR1 SEHNR and CDR2 FQNEAQ come from the germline V gene (reference sequence). Written as DNA, the CDR3 is TGTGCCAGCAGCTATGGGACAACCTACGAGCAGTACTTC. This translates into CASSYGTTYEQYF.